The T cell receptor beta chain under discussion was sequenced for a study of CXCR3-negative and CXCR3-positive naive CD8 T cells. This clonotype is labeled medium-sized based on frequency. The CDR3 length is 12 residues. Germline CDR1 is SQVTM and CDR2 is ANQGSEA. The libraries of TRB cDNA were prepared using 5' RACE with UMI labels. Reanalyzing the 5' RACE reads, TCRdb keeps one entry per CDR3 protein, without DNA. This sample's clone table lists thousands of distinct CDR3 sequences. The source material was naive CXCR3- CD8+ T cells from blood. Subset in this sample: CD45RO-CCR7+CD27+CD95- naive CD8+ T cells lacking CXCR3 (TNR3-). This receptor was taken from a human donor in good health. Some clones in this sample may be carry-over from other donors' samples. The V gene is TRBV29-1, the J gene TRBJ2-1. The CDR3: CSVDLVRDEQFF.